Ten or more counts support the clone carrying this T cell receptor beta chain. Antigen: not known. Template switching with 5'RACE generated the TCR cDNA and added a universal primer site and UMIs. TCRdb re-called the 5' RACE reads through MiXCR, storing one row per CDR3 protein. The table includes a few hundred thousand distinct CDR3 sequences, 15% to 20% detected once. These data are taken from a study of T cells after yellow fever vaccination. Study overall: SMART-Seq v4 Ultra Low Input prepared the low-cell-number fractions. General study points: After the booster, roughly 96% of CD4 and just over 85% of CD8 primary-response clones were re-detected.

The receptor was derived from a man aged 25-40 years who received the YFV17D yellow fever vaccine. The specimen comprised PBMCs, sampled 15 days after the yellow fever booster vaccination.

Here the CDR3 reads CASRLGGDSSTGELFF. The CDR3 coding sequence is TGTGCCAGCAGACTAGGGGGGGACTCCAGCACCGGGGAGCTGTTTTTT. This chain links TRBV4-2 with TRBJ2-2, with TRBD2 as a possible D gene (7 bases). Trimming stripped 6 bases from V and 4 bases from J, with 18 bases between. Germline lookup yields CDR1 LGHNA and CDR2 YNFKEQ. The CDR3 sequence is 16 residues long.